The 14 T cell receptor beta chains below all came from one sample that was sequenced in a study of T cell responses to AZD1222 COVID-19 vaccine. TCRdb's table, derived via immunoSEQ multiplex PCR, lists solely in-frame clones and lacks some. The table shows around 140,000 clones, with roughly nine tenths occurring only once. This material consisted of peripheral blood, taken 28 days after the second AZD1222 dose. Receptor source: an adult who received the AZD1222 COVID-19 vaccine.

The rearrangement joins TRBV5-4 to TRBJ1-6; possible D gene TRBD1, 5 bases. Trimming pared 4 bases from V and 0 bases from J, leaving 20 bases between. The CDR3 runs 19 residues. Per the germline V gene, CDR1 is SGHNT and CDR2 is YYREEE (reference sequence). The CDR3 is CASSPNGGGLSSYNSPLHF. The DNA of the CDR3 is TGTGCCAGCAGCCCCAACGGCGGGGGTTTGAGCTCCTATAATTCACCCCTCCACTTT.

The chain has TRBV6-5 and TRBJ1-5; D not certain. Trimming took 4 bases from V and 6 from J, leaving 10 bases between them. Germline V lookup: CDR1 MNHEY, CDR2 SVGAGI. CDR3 length: 13 amino acids. CDR3 in amino acids: CASSSTEGQPQHF. Here the CDR3 DNA reads TGTGCCAGCAGTTCCACAGAGGGTCAGCCCCAGCATTTT.

The J gene is TRBJ1-5, the V gene TRBV6-1; D is possibly TRBD1 (5 bases). Germline assignment: CDR1 MNHNS and CDR2 SASEGT. The V gene lost 0 bases and the J gene lost 2 bases, with 17 bases spanning the gap. The CDR3 consists of 18 residues. The CDR3 sequence is CASSEALVGGPGNQPQHF. CDR3 nucleotide sequence: TGTGCCAGCAGTGAAGCGCTCGTGGGGGGACCAGGCAATCAGCCCCAGCATTTT.

The chain carries TRBV3-1 (or the pseudogene TRBV3-2) and TRBJ1-2; no clear D. V was cut by 1 base and J by 13 bases, with 25 bases left in between. This CDR3 spans 16 amino acids. Germline lookup yields CDR1 LGHDT and CDR2 YNNKEL (reference sequence). CDR3 bases: TGTGCCAGCAGCCAAGTGTTCTGGCGGGCTGGAAGACCCCTCACCTTC. This sequence encodes CASSQVFWRAGRPLTF.

Only one count was recorded for this clone. The CDR3 loop reads CAWRGLGGGKGKKLFF. The CDR3 bases are TGTGCCTGGAGAGGCCTCGGTGGGGGAAAGGGAAAAAAACTGTTTTTT. The rearrangement links TRBV30 to TRBJ1-4, with D tentatively TRBD1 (5 bases). This CDR3 contains 16 residues. The germline gives CDR1 GTSNPN, CDR2 SVGIG (reference sequence). Trimming took off 3 bases at V and 9 bases at J, with 23 bases between the two ends.

This chain connects TRBV11-3 to TRBJ1-1; D is ambiguous. Germline assignment: CDR1 SGHNT and CDR2 YENEEA. V lost 3 bases and J lost 6, with 11 bases in between. The CDR3 length is 13 residues. CDR3: CASSFSVSAEAFF. The DNA for the CDR3 is TGTGCCAGCAGCTTTAGCGTGTCCGCTGAAGCTTTCTTT.

The CDR3 DNA is TGTGCCATCAGTGAGCACCAAACTGAAGCTTTCTTT. Protein product: CAISEHQTEAFF. This rearrangement joins TRBV10-3 to TRBJ1-1; D gene unclear. The V gene's germline CDR1 is ENHRY and CDR2 SYGVKD. This CDR3 contains 12 residues. Trimming took off 2 bases at V and 5 bases at J, with 6 bases between the two ends.

V is TRBV7-2 and J is TRBJ2-7; D may be TRBD1 (6 bases). The V and J ends lost 4 bases and 2 bases respectively, with 9 bases between them. CDR3 length: 13 residues. Germline values: CDR1 SGHTA, CDR2 FQGNSA. The CDR3 loop is CASSSGHPYEQYF. CDR3 nucleotide sequence: TGTGCCAGCAGCTCGGGACACCCCTACGAGCAGTACTTC.

The chain carries TRBV19 and TRBJ1-2; a weak D match, TRBD1 (6 bases). The germline CDR1 and CDR2 sequences are LNHDA and SQIVND (reference sequence). Trimming removed 3 bases at V and 7 bases at J, with 18 bases between. This CDR3 region has 15 residues. CDR3 sequence (DNA): TGTGCCAGTAGTATTCCCATACAGGGTACAATTGGCTACACCTTC. It codes for CASSIPIQGTIGYTF.

The count of this clone is one. This chain joins TRBV7-8 and TRBJ2-2, with 7 bases aligning to TRBD1. Germline assignment: CDR1 SGHVS and CDR2 FQNEAQ. Trimming removed 7 bases from V and 7 bases from J; junction bases left unmatched: 3. The CDR3 runs 12 residues. The CDR3 DNA reads TGTGCCAGCAAATCAGGGGGCGGGGAGCTGTTTTTT. Protein sequence: CASKSGGGELFF.

The chain employs TRBV7-2 and TRBJ1-2; no definite D call. This CDR3 spans 18 amino acids. Trimming removed 3 bases at V and 8 bases at J, with 28 bases between. CDR1 is SGHTA and CDR2 is FQGNSA in the germline V gene. The CDR3 here is CASSFRPGPPAKNSGYTF. In DNA, the CDR3 is TGTGCCAGCAGCTTCAGACCGGGTCCGCCCGCAAAAAACTCGGGCTACACCTTC.

The V call is TRBV5-8, the J call TRBJ1-2; unclear D gene. The CDR3 contains 14 residues. Deletions cut 1 base from V and 3 bases from J, with 10 bases between. Germline CDR1 reads SGHTS; CDR2 reads YDEGEE. The chain's CDR3 is CASSLPGTDYGYTF. In nucleotides, the CDR3 is TGTGCCAGCAGCTTGCCGGGTACAGACTATGGCTACACCTTC.

The chain links TRBV27 to TRBJ2-2; no clear D gene. The CDR3 extends over 14 amino acids. Trimming took 5 bases from V and 0 from J, leaving 7 bases between them. Germline CDR1 MNHEY, CDR2 SMNVEV (reference sequence). DNA of the CDR3: TGTGCCAGCAGTCTCACCTCGAACACCGGGGAGCTGTTTTTT. Translated, it gives CASSLTSNTGELFF.

V and J are TRBV4-1 and TRBJ1-6, with D unclear. Germline V gives CDR1 MGHRA, CDR2 YSYEKL. The V end lost 0 bases, the J end lost 8 bases, and 20 bases lay between the germline ends. This CDR3 comprises 18 residues. The CDR3 region is CASSQDRAATLSDSPLHF. Here the CDR3 DNA reads TGCGCCAGCAGCCAAGATCGGGCAGCCACCTTAAGTGATTCACCCCTCCACTTT.